Following are 8 T cell receptor beta chains from one sample sequenced in a study of T cell changes during pregnancy in multiple sclerosis. Method: immunoSEQ multiplex PCR; TCRdb's copy keeps in-frame clones and lacks some. The repertoire has about 40,000 clones, approximately 88% of them found once; the top ten carry roughly 5%. Source: peripheral blood, taken in the first trimester of pregnancy. These receptors were obtained from a female donor in good health, enrolled as a control in a pregnancy study.

This clone appeared a few times. DNA for the CDR3: TGTGCCAGCAGTGGGGGACAGGGGGGTGGCGATGAGCAGTTCTTC. This translates into CASSGGQGGGDEQFF. This rearrangement joins TRBV6-1 to TRBJ2-1, with 11 bases lining up with TRBD1. The germline gives CDR1 MNHNS, CDR2 SASEGT. Trimming took 4 bases from V and 8 from J; bases not matched to a gene: 7. This CDR3 has 15 residues.

V gene TRBV6-1 combines with J gene TRBJ1-5; D remains unclear. CDR3 length: 15 amino acids. Germline CDR1 MNHNS, CDR2 SASEGT. Trimming pared 0 bases from V and 7 bases from J, leaving 13 bases between. The CDR3 DNA is TGTGCCAGCAGTGAAGCCCCCTATGATAGCCAGCCCCAGCATTTT. Protein sequence: CASSEAPYDSQPQHF.

The chain uses TRBV28 and TRBJ2-7; the match to TRBD1 covers 8 bases. CDR3 size: 15 residues. Germline values: CDR1 MDHEN, CDR2 SYDVKM. With V trimmed by 3 bases and J by 5 bases, 9 bases remained unmatched. Here the CDR3 DNA reads TGTGCCAGCAGTTTTCCCGGACAGGGATACGACGAGCAGTACTTC. This translates into CASSFPGQGYDEQYF.

DNA of the CDR3: TGCGCCAGCAGCTTGGAAGGGGGGGGAGGAGAATCACCCCTCCACTTT. Translated, it gives CASSLEGGGGESPLHF. The gene calls are TRBV5-1 and TRBJ1-6; a possible D gene is TRBD1 (6 bases). V lost 0 bases to trimming and J lost 10 bases, with 17 bases between them. The CDR3 loop spans 16 amino acids. Per germline, CDR1 SGHRS and CDR2 YFSETQ.

J is TRBJ2-1 and V is TRBV5-1; TRBD2 is a possible D gene (5 bases). Trimming pared 2 bases from V and 0 bases from J, leaving 12 bases between. This CDR3 has 16 amino acids. Germline V CDR1 and CDR2: SGHRS, YFSETQ. CDR3 in DNA: TGCGCCAGCAGCTTATGGCGGGTGAGCTCCTACAATGAGCAGTTCTTC. Amino acid sequence: CASSLWRVSSYNEQFF.

This chain connects TRBV5-4 to TRBJ2-7, with D possibly being TRBD1 (6 bases). The V and J ends lost 2 bases and 4 bases respectively, with 16 bases between them. The germline gives CDR1 SGHNT, CDR2 YYREEE (reference sequence). The length of the CDR3 is 15 residues. CDR3 in amino acids: CASSFDRPAPYEQYF. The CDR3, as DNA: TGTGCCAGCAGCTTTGACAGGCCCGCACCGTACGAGCAGTACTTC.

The chain employs TRBV7-2 and TRBJ1-6, with D maybe TRBD1 (6 bases). V was pared by 4 bases and J by 7 bases, with 14 bases between. The CDR3 has 15 residues. The germline V gene has CDR1 SGHTA and CDR2 FQGNSA. The CDR3 protein is CASSSGGGHNSPLHF. The CDR3 DNA reads TGTGCCAGCAGCTCCGGTGGGGGCCACAATTCACCCCTCCACTTT.

V gene TRBV25-1 combines with J gene TRBJ2-1, with 8 nucleotides matching TRBD1. This CDR3 has 14 residues. V trimming: 5 bases; J trimming: 7 bases; junction bases outside the gene matches: 7. The germline V gene encodes CDR1 MGHDK and CDR2 SYGVNS. The CDR3 coding sequence is TGTGCCAGCAGTAACGGACAGGGAGGAAATGAGCAGTTCTTC. Protein: CASSNGQGGNEQFF. The variable domain in full, with the rest retrieved from reference TRBV25-1 and TRBJ2-1, is EADIYQTPRYLVIGTGKKITLECSQTMGHDKMYWYQQDPGMELHLIHYSYGVNSTEKGDLSSESTVSRIRTEHFPLTLESARPSHTSQYLCASSNGQGGNEQFFGPGTRLTVL.